The 14 T cell receptor beta chains below were found in one sample sequenced in a study of blood T cell repertoires in COVID-19. The assay was immunoSEQ multiplex PCR, and TCRdb's table has in-frame clones only and misses some. The sample has hundreds of thousands of clones, about 68% seen once. The material sequenced was peripheral blood. The source is a woman at least 80 years old with acute or convalescent COVID-19.

J is TRBJ2-3 and V is TRBV11-2, with D possibly TRBD2 on 5 matching bases. Germline lookup yields CDR1 SGHAT and CDR2 FQNNGV. This CDR3 comprises 16 residues. The V end was cut by 4 bases, the J end by 2 bases, with 16 bases between. In DNA, the CDR3 is TGTGCCAGCAGCTCCGTCACTAGAGACCTCACAGATACGCAGTATTTT. Protein sequence: CASSSVTRDLTDTQYF.

The chain uses TRBV27 and TRBJ2-3; D uncertain. The CDR3 is made up of 13 amino acids. Germline lookup yields CDR1 MNHEY and CDR2 SMNVEV (reference sequence). Trimming pared 4 bases from V and 6 bases from J, leaving 11 bases between. CDR3 bases: TGTGCCAGCAGTTCCAGATCAGTTGATACGCAGTATTTT. Its protein is CASSSRSVDTQYF.

Concerning this clone: The junction differs from germline at one of its ends, possibly a read error. The genes are TRBV6-2 or TRBV6-3 and TRBJ2-2, with 7 bases matching TRBD1. CDR1 is MNHEY, CDR2 SVGEGT, per germline. The CDR3 has 14 amino acids. The CDR3 bases are TGTGCCAGCAATTACAGGGGTGGCACCGGGGAGCTGTTTTTT. It encodes CASNYRGGTGELFF.

The J gene is TRBJ2-2, the V gene TRBV12-5; 12 bases map to TRBD1. This CDR3 has 16 amino acids. V lost 5 bases, J lost 4 bases, and 5 bases stayed unmatched. Per the germline V gene, CDR1 is LGHNT and CDR2 is FRNRAP. The CDR3 loop is CASGGDRGLGTGELFF. Here the CDR3 DNA reads TGTGCTAGTGGTGGGGACAGGGGGCTCGGCACCGGGGAGCTGTTTTTT. Complete variable domain (other parts from reference TRBV12-5 and TRBJ2-2): DARVTQTPRHKVTEMGQEVTMRCQPILGHNTVFWYRQTMMQGLELLAYFRNRAPLDDSGMPKDRFSAEMPDATLATLKIQPSEPRDSAVYFCASGGDRGLGTGELFFGEGSRLTVL.

V gene TRBV20-1 combines with J gene TRBJ2-4, with a possible D match to TRBD2 (6 bases). This CDR3 spans 14 amino acids. The germline V and J ends were trimmed by 3 bases and 3 bases, with 12 bases remaining between them. Germline CDR1 is DFQATT and CDR2 is SNEGSKA (reference sequence). CDR3 region: CSASLLGGKNIQYF. As DNA, the CDR3 is TGCAGTGCTAGTCTTCTGGGGGGCAAAAACATTCAGTACTTC.

The chain links TRBV2 to TRBJ1-4; 9 nucleotides line up with TRBD1. The CDR3 has 15 amino acids. The germline V gene encodes CDR1 SNHLY and CDR2 FYNNEI. The V gene end was trimmed by 6 bases and the J gene end by 3 bases; junction bases not matched to a gene: 5. CDR3 sequence reads: CASRGQGQANEKLFF. Written as DNA, the CDR3 is TGTGCCAGCAGGGGACAGGGACAGGCTAATGAAAAACTGTTTTTT.

The chain links TRBV5-6 to TRBJ2-3; tentative D call: TRBD1 (5 bases). Germline V gene data show CDR1 as SGHDT and CDR2 as YYEEEE. CDR3 length equals 16 residues. Trimming stripped 0 bases from V and 5 bases from J, with 16 bases between. As DNA, the CDR3 is TGTGCCAGCAGCTTGGCAAGGCAGGGCCAAAGAGATACGCAGTATTTT. Amino acid sequence: CASSLARQGQRDTQYF.

The CDR3 coding sequence is TGCAGCGTTGGCCTAGCGGGAGCCTACGAGCAGTACTTC. Amino acids: CSVGLAGAYEQYF. The V call is TRBV29-1, the J call TRBJ2-7; 10 bases agree with TRBD2. The CDR3 loop spans 13 amino acids. Germline CDR1 and CDR2: SQVTM and ANQGSEA. The trim removed 4 bases at V and 2 bases at J, leaving 2 bases unmatched.

J is TRBJ2-7 and V is TRBV4-2, with 9 bases fitting TRBD2. The V gene's germline CDR1 is LGHNA and CDR2 YNFKEQ. Trimming cost V 0 bases and J 7 bases; bases outside gene matches: 7. The CDR3 loop spans 15 amino acids. CDR3 DNA: TGTGCCAGCAGCCAAGAGTTAGCGGGAGAGCGGGAGCAGTACTTC. This codes for CASSQELAGEREQYF.

This rearrangement joins TRBV12-3 or TRBV12-4 to TRBJ1-2; D may be TRBD1 (5 bases). V was pared by 8 bases and J by 4 bases, with 14 bases between. The CDR3 spans 13 residues. CDR3 nucleotides: TGTGCCAGCGGCTCCGGGGGGATCTATGGCTACACCTTC. This translates into CASGSGGIYGYTF.

V and J are TRBV7-2 and TRBJ2-7; D is unresolved. CDR3 length: 13 amino acids. V gave up 6 bases and J gave up 7 bases, with 16 bases separating them. The germline gives CDR1 SGHTA, CDR2 FQGNSA. Written as DNA, the CDR3 is TGTGCCAGCAGTGAGCCCTCCCTGAGGGAGCAGTACTTC. Translation gives CASSEPSLREQYF.

The chain carries TRBV7-2 and TRBJ2-3, with D hard to call. Trimming stripped 2 bases from V and 0 bases from J, with 6 bases between. The CDR3 runs to 14 residues. Germline V gives CDR1 SGHTA, CDR2 FQGNSA. The CDR3 reads CASSLSLSTDTQYF. In DNA form, the CDR3 reads TGTGCCAGCAGCTTAAGCCTCAGCACAGATACGCAGTATTTT. Full variable domain (outside the CDR3, taken from reference TRBV7-2 and TRBJ2-3): GAGVSQSPSNKVTEKGKDVELRCDPISGHTALYWYRQSLGQGLEFLIYFQGNSAPDKSGLPSDRFSAERTGGSVSTLTIQRTQQEDSAVYLCASSLSLSTDTQYFGPGTRLTVL.

V and J are TRBV11-2 and TRBJ2-4; 8 nucleotides line up with TRBD2. This CDR3 is built from 16 residues. Germline loops: CDR1 SGHAT, CDR2 FQNNGV. V lost 6 bases and J lost 0; bases outside the gene matches: 7. The chain's CDR3 is CASRPGGVGAKNIQYF. The CDR3 DNA follows: TGTGCCAGCAGACCCGGGGGGGTCGGAGCCAAAAACATTCAGTACTTC.

The rearrangement joins TRBV6-6 to TRBJ1-5; 11 bases are a match to TRBD1. CDR3 length: 14 amino acids. J lost 6 bases, V lost 11 bases, and 9 bases had no gene match. Germline CDR1 and CDR2: MNHNY and SVGAGI (reference sequence). The CDR3 is CAYSDRGPFQPQHF. CDR3 nucleotides: TGTGCCTATTCGGACAGGGGGCCCTTTCAGCCCCAGCATTTT.